This is a list of T cell receptor beta chains from one sample in a study of CD8+CD57+ T cells in acquired aplastic anemia. Each CDR3 protein gets one entry after TCRdb re-called the reads with MiXCR. The sample shows 200,000 to 250,000 distinct CDR3 sequences, about 37% of them seen only once. Material for sequencing was sorted CD4+, CD8+, or CD8+CD57+ T cells (not recorded which) from PBMCs. Receptors originate from a human donor in good health, serving as a control. CDR3s include the opening cysteine and the closing phenylalanine or tryptophan. D genes are given only for firm matches. Size tells how often a clone was seen (once, few, many) or the class of an expanded clone, and some rows leave it out.

TRBV6-1	NA	many	TRBJ2-7	TGTGCCAGCAGTAAAAAGGTAGAGTCCTACGAGCAGTACTTC	CASSKKVESYEQYF
TRBV6-1	NA	NA	TRBJ2-7	TGTGCCAGCAGTAAATACGGGACTCCCTCCTACGAGCAGTACTTC	CASSKYGTPSYEQYF
TRBV4-1	NA	many	TRBJ1-2	TGCGCCAGCAGCCAAGGCTGGGGAGGTGGGCGCGGGCTAACCTTC	CASSQGWGGGRGLTF
TRBV29-1	NA	NA	TRBJ2-3	NA	CSVGSGAGEYF
TRBV20-1	TRBD2	NA	TRBJ2-3	TGCAGTGCTTCCGGGACTAGCGGGGTACTTAGCACAGATGCGCAGTATTTT	CSASGTSGVLSTDAQYF
TRBV5-1	TRBD2	NA	TRBJ2-3	TGCGCCAGCAGCCCGGTAGCGGGGGGGATCACAGATACGCAGTATTTT	CASSPVAGGITDTQYF
TRBV5-1	NA	many	TRBJ2-5	TGCGCCAGCAGCTTGGAAGGGAGGACCCAGTACTTC	CASSLEGRTQYF
TRBV12-3/TRBV12-4	NA	many	TRBJ1-5	TGTGCCAGCAGTGCCTTAGGGGGGAGGCAGCCCCAGCATTTT	CASSALGGRQPQHF
TRBV20-1	NA	NA	TRBJ1-6	TGCAGTGCTAGAGTAGGAACGGGTACGTCGTCCATTTCACCCCTCCACTTT	CSARVGTGTSSISPLHF
TRBV11-2	TRBD1	many	TRBJ2-1	TGTGCCAGCAGCTTCCCCTCGGACAGGGGAAAGTACAATGAGCAGTTCTTC	CASSFPSDRGKYNEQFF
TRBV2	TRBD1	many	TRBJ2-4	TGTGCCAGCAGGGGGATGGGACAGGGGATAAACATTCAGTACTTC	CASRGMGQGINIQYF
TRBV12-3/TRBV12-4	NA	NA	TRBJ1-2	TGTGCCAGCAGTTTGCGCTCCAGAGCTAACTATGGCTACACCTTC	CASSLRSRANYGYTF
TRBV7-9	NA	many	TRBJ2-7	TGTGCCAGCAGCCCAGACTTCTACGAGCAGTACTTC	CASSPDFYEQYF
TRBV19	TRBD1	many	TRBJ1-2	TGTGCCAGTAGTATAACCGTCAACTCACAGGGGAACTATGGCTACACCTTC	CASSITVNSQGNYGYTF
TRBV2	NA	once	TRBJ2-7	TGTGCCAGCAGTGAGCAGGGGGAGGGTGCCTACGAGCAGTACTTC	CASSEQGEGAYEQYF
TRBV6-1	NA	many	TRBJ2-7	TGTGCCAGCAGGCGGGTCCGGGACCGCTCCTACGAGCAGTACTTC	CASRRVRDRSYEQYF
TRBV15	NA	NA	TRBJ2-3	TGTGCCACCAGCAGAGGGGGGTGGGACACAGATACGCAGTATTTT	CATSRGGWDTDTQYF
TRBV12-5	NA	NA	TRBJ2-7	TGTGCTAGTGGTTTGGTACTATTGGCGGGGACTCCCTACGAGCAGTACTTC	CASGLVLLAGTPYEQYF
TRBV30	TRBD1	NA	TRBJ2-5	TGTGCCTGGAGTGCTTTACAGGGGGGAATGGCAGAGACCCAGTACTTC	CAWSALQGGMAETQYF
TRBV7-9	NA	NA	TRBJ2-5	TGTGCCAGCAGCTTCGGTGGGACCCAGTACTTC	CASSFGGTQYF
TRBV5-4	NA	NA	TRBJ2-2	TGTGCCAGCAGCTTGGCCGGGGGGCTTCGCGTCACCGGGGAGCTGTTTTTT	CASSLAGGLRVTGELFF
TRBV3-1	NA	few	TRBJ2-2	TGTGCCAGCAGCCAAGCAGGTAACACCGGGGAGCTGTTTTTT	CASSQAGNTGELFF
TRBV19	NA	NA	TRBJ2-7	TGTGCCAGTAGTATAGCCAGGGGAGCCTACGAGCAGTACTTC	CASSIARGAYEQYF
TRBV20-1	NA	NA	TRBJ1-2	TGCAGTGCACGTACCAGGGACTATGGCTACACCTTC	CSARTRDYGYTF
TRBV2	NA	NA	TRBJ1-2	TGTGCCATCAGTGTCGAACGGGCGTTGGCCTACACCTTC	CAISVERALAYTF
TRBV5-1	NA	many	TRBJ1-1	TGCGCCAAAATCAGGGATAACACTGAAGCTTTCTTT	CAKIRDNTEAFF
TRBV10-3	TRBD2	NA	TRBJ2-5	TGTGCCATCAGTGCTAGCGGGGCAGGGGAGACCCAGTACTTC	CAISASGAGETQYF
TRBV6-1	NA	few	TRBJ2-1	TGTGCCAGCAGTGAAGCGATGGGGTTTGAGCAGTTCTTC	CASSEAMGFEQFF
TRBV5-6	TRBD2	NA	TRBJ2-3	TGTGCCAGCAGCTTGGGGACTAGCGGGAGTGCGGGCACAGATACGCAGTACTTT	CASSLGTSGSAGTDTQYF
TRBV7-2	NA	NA	TRBJ1-4	TGTGCCAGCAGCTCGGTTACCGGGGGGGCGCGAAGTGAAAAACTGTTTTTT	CASSSVTGGARSEKLFF
TRBV25-1	NA	once	TRBJ2-5	TGCGCCAGCGGCCAACTGGTCAGGGGTGAGACCCAGTACTTC	CASGQLVRGETQYF
TRBV2	NA	NA	TRBJ2-5	TGTGCCAGCAGTGTCAGTGAAGAGACCCAGTACTTC	CASSVSEETQYF
TRBV6-1	NA	many	TRBJ1-6	TGTGCCAGCAGTGAAGCATCGGTGCAGACCTATTCACCCCTCCACTTT	CASSEASVQTYSPLHF
TRBV13	NA	few	TRBJ1-2	TGTGCCAGCAATGGGGGGGGCGGAGTAGGCGGCTACACCTTC	CASNGGGGVGGYTF
TRBV2	TRBD2	NA	TRBJ2-6	TGTGCCAGCTTGAGCGGGGGGAGGGCCAACGTCCTGACTTTC	CASLSGGRANVLTF
TRBV3-1	NA	NA	TRBJ2-7	TGTGCCAGCAGCCAAGACCTAGCCCTCGGGCAGTACTTC	CASSQDLALGQYF
TRBV20-1	NA	NA	TRBJ2-7	TGCCCCCCTCCTGGATCCTACGAGCAGTACTTC	CPPPGSYEQYF
TRBV25-1	NA	many	TRBJ2-3	TGTGCCAGCAGTGTGTCAGGCACAGATACGCAGTATTTT	CASSVSGTDTQYF
TRBV7-2	NA	many	TRBJ1-3	TGTGCCAGCAGTCCTGACAGGACTCCTGGAAACACCATATATTTT	CASSPDRTPGNTIYF
TRBV6-2/TRBV6-3	NA	NA	TRBJ2-3	TGTGCCAGCAGTTTCGTCGTGCCGACAGATACGCAGTATTTT	CASSFVVPTDTQYF
TRBV14	NA	many	TRBJ1-6	TGTGCCAGCAGCCAGATAAGCAATTCACCCCTCCACTTT	CASSQISNSPLHF
TRBV11-2	TRBD1	NA	TRBJ1-2	TGTGCCAGCAGCATAGGACAGGGCTACGGCTACACCTTC	CASSIGQGYGYTF
TRBV6-1	NA	NA	TRBJ1-5	TGTGCCAGCAGTGTAGGTCTTAGCAGTCAGCCCCAGCATTTT	CASSVGLSSQPQHF
TRBV7-8	NA	NA	TRBJ1-2	TGTGCCAGCAGCCCCAACAGAGACTATGGCTACACCTTC	CASSPNRDYGYTF
TRBV24-1	TRBD1	NA	TRBJ1-4	TGTGCCACCAGTGATCCGGGACAGGGTTTTGAAAAACTGTTTTTT	CATSDPGQGFEKLFF
TRBV6-1	NA	many	TRBJ1-3	TGTGCCACGCGACGGCCTAGCTCTGGAAACACCATATATTTT	CATRRPSSGNTIYF
TRBV5-6	TRBD1	NA	TRBJ1-5	TGTGCCAGCAGCATACAGGGGGCCAGTCAGCCCCAGCATTTT	CASSIQGASQPQHF
TRBV5-1	NA	NA	TRBJ2-5	TGCGCCAGCAGCTTGGAGGTAGGGCAAGAGACCCAGTACTTC	CASSLEVGQETQYF
TRBV7-3	NA	NA	TRBJ2-3	TGTGCCAGCAGCCTAGGCGCCGCGAATCAGCCCCAGTATTTT	CASSLGAANQPQYF
TRBV24-1	NA	once	TRBJ2-3	TGTGCCACCAGTGATTCCTCCCGGGCGCTGAGCACAGATACGCAGTATTTT	CATSDSSRALSTDTQYF
TRBV12-3/TRBV12-4	NA	many	TRBJ1-2	TGTGCCAGCAGTCTAGGACAATACTACTATGGCTACACCTTC	CASSLGQYYYGYTF
TRBV9	TRBD1	NA	TRBJ1-2	TGTGCCAGCAGCGGACCAGACAGGGACTATGGCTACACCTTC	CASSGPDRDYGYTF
TRBV4-1	NA	few	TRBJ2-3	TGCGCCAGCAGCATGCCGCCCACAGATACGCAGTATTTT	CASSMPPTDTQYF
TRBV10-3	NA	NA	TRBJ2-1	TGTGCCAGCAGTGGAGGACAGTCCTACAATGAGCAGCTCTTC	CASSGGQSYNEQLF
TRBV20-1	TRBD1	NA	TRBJ1-2	TGCAGTGCGGAACGCCGGCGGACAGGCAACATGAGGTATGGCTACACCTTC	CSAERRRTGNMRYGYTF